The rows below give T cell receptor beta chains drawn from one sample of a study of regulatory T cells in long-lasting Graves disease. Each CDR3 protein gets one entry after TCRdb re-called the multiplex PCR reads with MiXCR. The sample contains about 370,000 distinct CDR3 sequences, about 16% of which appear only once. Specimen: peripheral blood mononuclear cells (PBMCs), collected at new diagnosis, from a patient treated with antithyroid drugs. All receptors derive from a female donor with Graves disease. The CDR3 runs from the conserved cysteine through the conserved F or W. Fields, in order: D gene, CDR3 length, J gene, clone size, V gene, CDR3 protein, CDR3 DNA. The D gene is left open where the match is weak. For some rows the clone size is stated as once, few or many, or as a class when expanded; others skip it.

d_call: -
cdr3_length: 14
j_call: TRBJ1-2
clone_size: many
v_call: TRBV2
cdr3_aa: CASSEALVIYGYTF
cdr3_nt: TGTGCCAGCAGTGAAGCGCTGGTCATCTATGGCTACACCTTC

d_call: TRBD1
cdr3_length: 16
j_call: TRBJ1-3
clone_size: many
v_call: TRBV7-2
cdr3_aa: CASSATGTGGGNTIYF
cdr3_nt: TGTGCCAGCAGCGCTACCGGGACAGGAGGTGGAAACACCATATATTTT

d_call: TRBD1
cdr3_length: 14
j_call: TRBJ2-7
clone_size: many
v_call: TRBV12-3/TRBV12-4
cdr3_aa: CASSQHDRAYEQYF
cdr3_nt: TGTGCCAGCAGTCAACACGACAGGGCCTACGAGCAGTACTTC

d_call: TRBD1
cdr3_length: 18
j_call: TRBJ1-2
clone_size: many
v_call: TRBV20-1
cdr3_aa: CSARDHGDRGSRSYGYTF
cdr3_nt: TGCAGTGCTAGAGATCATGGGGACAGGGGTTCCCGTAGCTATGGCTACACCTTC

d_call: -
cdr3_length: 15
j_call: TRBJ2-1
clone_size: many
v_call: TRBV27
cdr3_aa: CASSLSTRSGGEQFF
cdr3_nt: TGTGCCAGCAGTTTATCGACCCGATCTGGGGGTGAGCAGTTCTTC

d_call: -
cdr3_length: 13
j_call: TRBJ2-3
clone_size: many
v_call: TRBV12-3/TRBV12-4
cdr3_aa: CASSRTDTDTQYF
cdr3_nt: TGTGCCAGCAGTCGGACTGACACAGATACGCAGTATTTT

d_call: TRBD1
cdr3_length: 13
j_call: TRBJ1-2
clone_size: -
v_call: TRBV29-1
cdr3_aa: CSVDNRGLYGYTF
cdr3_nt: TGCAGCGTGGATAACAGGGGACTCTATGGCTACACCTTC

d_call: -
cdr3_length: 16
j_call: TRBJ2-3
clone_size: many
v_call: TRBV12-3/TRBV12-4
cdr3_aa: CASTHPRGAGTDTQYF
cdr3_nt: TGTGCCAGCACTCATCCTCGCGGGGCTGGCACAGATACGCAGTATTTT

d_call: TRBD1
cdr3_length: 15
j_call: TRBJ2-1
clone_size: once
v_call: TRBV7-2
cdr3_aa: CASSLEAVGGDEQFF
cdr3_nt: TGTGCCAGCAGCTTAGAAGCAGTAGGGGGCGATGAGCAGTTCTTC

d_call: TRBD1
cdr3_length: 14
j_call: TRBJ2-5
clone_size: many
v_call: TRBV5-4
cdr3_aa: CASRQTGGRETQYF
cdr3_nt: TGTGCCAGCAGGCAGACAGGGGGTAGAGAGACCCAGTACTTC

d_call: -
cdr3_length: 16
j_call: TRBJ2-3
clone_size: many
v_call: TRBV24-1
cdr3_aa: CATSDFGQGGTDTQYF
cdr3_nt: TGTGCCACCAGTGATTTTGGGCAGGGCGGCACAGATACGCAGTATTTT

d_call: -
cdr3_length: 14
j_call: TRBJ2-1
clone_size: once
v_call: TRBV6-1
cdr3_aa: CASSLPWGGDEQFF
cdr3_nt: TGTGCCAGCAGCCTTCCCTGGGGCGGGGATGAGCAGTTCTTC

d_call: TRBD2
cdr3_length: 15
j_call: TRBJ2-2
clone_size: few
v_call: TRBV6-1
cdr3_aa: CASNQGGFLSGELFF
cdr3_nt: TGTGCCAGCAACCAGGGAGGGTTTCTTTCCGGGGAGCTGTTTTTT

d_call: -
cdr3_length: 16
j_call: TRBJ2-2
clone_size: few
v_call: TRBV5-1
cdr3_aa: CASSLLEGANTGELFF
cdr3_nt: TGCGCCAGCAGCTTGCTTGAGGGCGCGAACACCGGGGAGCTGTTTTTT

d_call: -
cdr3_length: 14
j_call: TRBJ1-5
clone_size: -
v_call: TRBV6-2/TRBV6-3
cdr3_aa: CASSSGQLNQPQHF
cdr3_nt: TGTGCCAGCAGCTCCGGACAGCTCAATCAGCCCCAGCATTTT

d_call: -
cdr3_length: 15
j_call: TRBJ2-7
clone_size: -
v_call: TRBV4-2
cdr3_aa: CASSPGGARDYEQYF
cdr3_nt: TGTGCCAGCAGCCCAGGCGGAGCGCGGGATTACGAGCAGTACTTC

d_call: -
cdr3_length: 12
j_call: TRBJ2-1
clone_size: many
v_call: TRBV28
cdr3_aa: CASSLGGHEQFF
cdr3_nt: TGTGCCAGCAGTTTAGGGGGACATGAGCAGTTCTTC

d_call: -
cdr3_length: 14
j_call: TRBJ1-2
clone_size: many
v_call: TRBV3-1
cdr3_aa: CASSHATELYGYTF
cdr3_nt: TGTGCCAGCAGCCATGCTACAGAACTCTATGGCTACACCTTC

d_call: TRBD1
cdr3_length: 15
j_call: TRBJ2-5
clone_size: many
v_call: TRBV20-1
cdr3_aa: CSALPPGQGVGAQYF
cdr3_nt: TGCAGTGCCCTCCCTCCGGGACAGGGGGTTGGGGCCCAGTACTTC

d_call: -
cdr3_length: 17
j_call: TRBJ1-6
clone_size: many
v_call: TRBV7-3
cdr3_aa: CASSRDPRGYDNSPLHF
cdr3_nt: TGTGCCAGCAGCCGAGACCCCAGGGGATACGATAATTCACCCCTCCACTTT

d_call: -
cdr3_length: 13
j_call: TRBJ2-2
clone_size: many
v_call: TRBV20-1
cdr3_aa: CSARAQGAGELFF
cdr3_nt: TGCAGTGCTAGAGCTCAAGGCGCCGGGGAGCTGTTTTTT

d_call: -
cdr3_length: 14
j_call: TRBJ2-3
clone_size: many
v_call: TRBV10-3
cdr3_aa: CAIRDSANTDTQYF
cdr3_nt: TGTGCCATCAGGGATAGCGCGAACACAGATACGCAGTATTTT

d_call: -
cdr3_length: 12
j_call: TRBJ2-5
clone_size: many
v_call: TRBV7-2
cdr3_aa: CASGRAQETQYF
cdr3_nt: TGTGCCAGCGGGCGGGCACAAGAGACCCAGTACTTC

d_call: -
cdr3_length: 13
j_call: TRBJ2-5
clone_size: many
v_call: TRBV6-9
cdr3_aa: CASSYALQETQYF
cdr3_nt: TGTGCCAGCAGTTACGCACTCCAAGAGACCCAGTACTTC

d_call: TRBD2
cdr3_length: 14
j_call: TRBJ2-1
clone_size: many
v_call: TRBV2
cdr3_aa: CASRLAGQYNEQFF
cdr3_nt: TGTGCCAGCAGACTAGCGGGTCAATACAATGAGCAGTTCTTC

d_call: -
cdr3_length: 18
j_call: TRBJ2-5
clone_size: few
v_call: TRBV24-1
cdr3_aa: CATSDFQLGDLPYQTQYF
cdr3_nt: TGTGCCACCAGTGATTTCCAGCTGGGCGACCTCCCTTACCAGACCCAGTACTTC

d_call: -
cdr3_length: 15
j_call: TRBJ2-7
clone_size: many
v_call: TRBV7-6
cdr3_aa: CASSLENPSSYEQYF
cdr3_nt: TGTGCCAGCAGCTTAGAAAACCCGAGCTCCTACGAGCAGTACTTC

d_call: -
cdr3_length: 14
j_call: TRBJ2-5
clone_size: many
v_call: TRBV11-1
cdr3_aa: CASSFSATQETQYF
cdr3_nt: TGTGCCAGCAGCTTCAGCGCCACACAAGAGACCCAGTACTTC

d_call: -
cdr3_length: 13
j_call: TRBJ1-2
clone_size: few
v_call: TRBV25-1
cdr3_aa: CASGYGDPYGYTF
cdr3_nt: TGTGCCAGCGGCTACGGGGATCCCTATGGCTACACCTTC

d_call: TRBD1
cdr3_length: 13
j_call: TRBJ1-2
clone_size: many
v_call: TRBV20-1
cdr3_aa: CSARWDSDYGYTF
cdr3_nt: TGCAGTGCCAGATGGGACAGTGACTATGGCTACACCTTC